This paragraph reports one T cell receptor beta chain. The antigen this receptor binds is unknown. Base qualities were left out, and no much larger clone turns up one base away. The germline V gene specifies MNHEY as CDR1 and SVGAGI as CDR2. The junction shows trimming of 8 bases on V and 4 bases on J, plus 15 bases between the germline ends. The CDR3 runs 14 amino acids, cysteine and phenylalanine included. Only the CDR3 DNA is retained, 42 bases long and in frame from the first base. Systemically healthy Caucasian individuals from Russia, approximately 39 in total and aged roughly 6 to 90 years, were included as donors. Each donor gave ten milliliters of peripheral blood, drawn into EDTA-treated Vacutainer tubes. Ficoll-Paque density-gradient centrifugation was used to isolate PBMCs, with at least 6.5 million obtained per sample. Total RNA, at least 6 micrograms per sample, was extracted from PBMCs with Trizol reagent. For every donor, an aliquot of PBMCs went through flow cytometry to measure the percentages of naive CD45RAhigh/CD27high T cells.

Receptor libraries were prepared by 5' RACE. Sequencing was performed on an Illumina HiSeq 2500. A second roughly 6 to 12 cycle PCR used a sample-barcoded 5' primer and a J-beta primer mix. Each TCR beta cDNA molecule received a unique molecular identifier from a template-switch 5' adaptor carrying 12 random nucleotides. Each sample yielded at least 3 million CDR3-containing paired-end reads. All of the RNA was converted into first-strand cDNA using the Mint cDNA synthesis kit, with a TRBC-specific oligonucleotide serving as the primer. All cDNA was treated with uracil-DNA glycosylase and then went through a first 18-cycle PCR with the universal primers M1SS and BC2_uni_R. Per the original workflow: Each sample was normalized by randomly selecting 1 million high-quality reads, each carrying a distinct molecular identifier. Instead of being binned into consensus sequences, reads that shared molecular identifiers were thrown out. CDR3 identification, clonotype clustering and error correction used MiTCR with a Q25 quality threshold and the strictest error-elimination algorithm. A nonparametric unseen species model with Euler transformation was used to estimate a lower bound on total TCR beta diversity. TCRdb handled the public reads itself, with Q25 trimming in fastp and clone calling in MiXCR, and kept productive beta chains. All rows with the same CDR3 protein become a single entry with the most common DNA and genes. The V and J calls shown here were made by TCRdb, not taken from the authors' results. This sample lists over 1,200,000 distinct CDR3 sequences; approximately 60% were detected once. The ten largest clones add up to 6.5% to 8% of the sample.

The data were obtained in a study of blood T cells in healthy people across ages (dated by TCRdb to between 2015 and 2017). Background for the entire study: Template switching captured roughly one uniquely barcoded TCR beta cDNA molecule per two T cells in model experiments. The study measured age-related changes in TCR beta repertoire diversity using deep sequencing normalized with unique cDNA molecular identifiers. Four age groups were formed from the donors: young (average approximately 16 years), middle-aged (approximately 41), aged (roughly 58) and long-lived (around 82). Donors of different ages were randomly distributed across sequencing lanes to avoid experimental bias. The study analyzed two additional independent replicas of 1 million unique cDNA reads from the same blood draw for two donors, one aged 18 to 29 and one aged 80 or older. Summary of the overall study and its limitations: A strong correlation was found between observed TCR beta diversity and the percentage of naive T cells measured by flow cytometry. Because donor CMV infection status was unknown, age-related changes in expanded clonotypes were potentially confounded. Observed TCR beta diversity per million T cells fell roughly linearly with age, and a significant reduction was already apparent by age around 40. The long-lived group showed more naive CD4+ T cells, fewer expanded clones and increased TCR diversity than the aged group, suggesting age selection. Total diversity estimates from one million sequenced T cells were considered lower bounds and underestimates. Conclusive comparison of naive and antigen-experienced compartments was prevented by the profiling of bulk unsorted PBMCs.

The sample taken for sequencing was blood. The chain is assembled from TRBV6-5 and TRBJ1-5; 6 matching bases give a weak D call of TRBD1. The sequence was obtained from a man aged 18 to 35 in good health. For the CDR3, the sequence is CASSSGVSNQPQHF. In nucleotide form, the sequence is TGTGCCAGCTCCTCAGGGGTCTCGAATCAGCCCCAGCATTTT.